The 14 T cell receptor beta chains below all came from one sample that was sequenced in a study of T cell responses to AZD1222 COVID-19 vaccine. Data came from immunoSEQ multiplex PCR; TCRdb stores just in-frame clones and leaves some out. Of roughly 150,000 clones in the sample, about 90% were seen once. Here the sequenced sample was peripheral blood, taken on day 0 of AZD1222 vaccination. Receptors originate from an adult in good health.

This clone has just one count. V and J are TRBV11-2 and TRBJ2-1; D is undetermined. From germline, CDR1 is SGHAT and CDR2 FQNNGV. This CDR3 region has 11 residues. V was pared by 7 bases and J by 6 bases, with 7 bases between. The chain's CDR3 is CASTLTNEQFF. CDR3 nucleotides: TGTGCCAGCACCCTGACCAATGAGCAGTTCTTC.

The chain recombines TRBV9 with TRBJ1-5, with D possibly matching TRBD1 (5 bases). The CDR3 spans 16 residues. With 9 bases removed from V and 6 bases from J, the gap between germline ends came to 25 bases. Germline V gene data show CDR1 as SGDLS and CDR2 as YYNGEE. CDR3 DNA sequence: TGTGCCACCTACCCGGGGTACATAGGGGTTAGTCAGCCCCAGCATTTT. The encoded protein is CATYPGYIGVSQPQHF.

The J gene is TRBJ1-5, the V gene TRBV19, with D unclear. Trimming took off 9 bases at V and 0 bases at J, with 6 bases between the two ends. This CDR3 is built from 12 residues. Germline lookup yields CDR1 LNHDA and CDR2 SQIVND (reference sequence). The CDR3 is CASGYSNQPQHF. CDR3 coding DNA: TGTGCCAGCGGGTATAGCAATCAGCCCCAGCATTTT.

This chain connects TRBV30 to TRBJ1-5; D remains ambiguous. CDR3 length: 13 amino acids. V dropped 5 bases and J dropped 1 base, with 9 bases sitting between them. The germline gives CDR1 GTSNPN, CDR2 SVGIG (reference sequence). CDR3 nucleotide sequence: TGTGCCTGGGCCACGGACAGCAATCAGCCCCAGCATTTT. Amino acids: CAWATDSNQPQHF.

This chain connects TRBV30 to TRBJ1-1, with D perhaps TRBD1 (6 bases). V lost 5 bases and J lost 3, with 13 bases in between. The germline CDR1 and CDR2 sequences are GTSNPN and SVGIG (reference sequence). The CDR3 extends over 13 amino acids. CDR3 nucleotide sequence: TGTGCCTGGGACAGGACAGCGGACACTGAAGCTTTCTTT. It encodes CAWDRTADTEAFF.

The chain employs TRBV5-8 and TRBJ1-3; D unclear. Germline assignment: CDR1 SGHTS and CDR2 YDEGEE. The V gene lost 4 bases and the J gene lost 0 bases, with 11 bases spanning the gap. The CDR3 sequence is 15 residues long. DNA of the CDR3: TGTGCCAGCAGCCCGCGGAGGACCTCTGGAAACACCATATATTTT. Its protein product is CASSPRRTSGNTIYF.

This chain uses TRBV5-6 with TRBJ1-5, with D possibly matching TRBD1 (5 bases). The V and J ends lost 3 bases and 2 bases respectively, with 18 bases between them. The CDR3 spans 17 residues. Germline V lookup: CDR1 SGHDT, CDR2 YYEEEE. The CDR3, as DNA: TGTGCCAGCAGCTCGTCGGTAGGGACGTCAGGCAATCAGCCCCAGCATTTT. Translation: CASSSSVGTSGNQPQHF.

This chain links TRBV5-1 with TRBJ1-4; D not certain. Germline values: CDR1 SGHRS, CDR2 YFSETQ. With 3 bases removed from V and 8 bases from J, the gap between germline ends came to 14 bases. The CDR3 sequence is 14 residues long. This CDR3 is CASSSTRPGEKLFF. The DNA for the CDR3 is TGCGCCAGCAGCTCAACACGGCCGGGGGAAAAACTGTTTTTT. Using reference TRBV5-1 and TRBJ1-4 for the parts outside the CDR3, the full variable domain is KAGVTQTPRYLIKTRGQQVTLSCSPISGHRSVSWYQQTPGQGLQFLFEYFSETQRNKGNFPGRFSGRQFSNSRSEMNVSTLELGDSALYLCASSSTRPGEKLFFGSGTQLSVL.

The V and J genes are TRBV4-1 and TRBJ1-6; no definite D call. The germline V gene encodes CDR1 MGHRA and CDR2 YSYEKL. Trimming pared 4 bases from V and 9 bases from J, leaving 13 bases between. This CDR3 spans 14 amino acids. The CDR3 nucleotides read TGCGCCAGCAGCCGGTCGGAGGGAAGTTCACCCCTCCACTTT. Translating it yields CASSRSEGSSPLHF.

This chain links TRBV30 with TRBJ2-5, with 14 bases matching TRBD2. CDR1 GTSNPN and CDR2 SVGIG come from the germline V gene (reference sequence). V was pared by 3 bases and J by 5 bases, with 8 bases of the junction left unmatched. CDR3 length: 16 amino acids. The CDR3 protein is CAWRGGLAGGRETQYF. CDR3 nucleotide sequence: TGTGCCTGGAGAGGTGGACTAGCGGGAGGACGGGAGACCCAGTACTTC. Full variable domain (rest looked up from reference TRBV30 and TRBJ2-5): SQTIHQWPATLVQPVGSPLSLECTVEGTSNPNLYWYRQAAGRGLQLLFYSVGIGQISSEVPQNLSASRPQDRQFILSSKKLLLSDSGFYLCAWRGGLAGGRETQYFGPGTRLLVL.

The rearrangement joins TRBV10-3 to TRBJ1-2, with D unclear. The germline V and J ends were trimmed by 3 bases and 2 bases, with 10 bases remaining between them. Germline CDR1 ENHRY, CDR2 SYGVKD. The CDR3 is 14 amino acids. The CDR3 bases are TGTGCCATCAGTGACACATATGCAAACTATGGCTACACCTTC. As protein: CAISDTYANYGYTF.

The chain is built from TRBV19 and TRBJ2-1; 8 bases align to TRBD1. Germline V lookup: CDR1 LNHDA, CDR2 SQIVND (reference sequence). The trim removed 8 bases at V and 7 bases at J, leaving 10 bases unmatched. The CDR3 spans 14 residues. The CDR3 sequence is CASRLDRGVNEQFF. In DNA, the CDR3 is TGTGCCAGTCGCCTCGACAGGGGCGTAAATGAGCAGTTCTTC.

This chain uses TRBV5-8 with TRBJ1-5; D ambiguous. Trimming took 0 bases from V and 1 from J, leaving 5 bases between them. The CDR3 contains 14 residues. Per the germline V gene, CDR1 is SGHTS and CDR2 is YDEGEE. In nucleotides, the CDR3 is TGTGCCAGCAGCTTGGTTGGGAGCAATCAGCCCCAGCATTTT. This gives the protein CASSLVGSNQPQHF.

The chain recombines TRBV30 with TRBJ2-3; 14 bases fit TRBD2. The germline V gene has CDR1 GTSNPN and CDR2 SVGIG (reference sequence). CDR3 size: 21 residues. Germline trimming cut 2 bases from V and 2 bases from J; bases unmatched to any gene: 18. The CDR3 protein is CAWSTNWGTSGGAWNTDTQYF. CDR3 in DNA: TGTGCCTGGAGTACAAATTGGGGGACTAGCGGGGGAGCCTGGAACACAGATACGCAGTATTTT.